The rows below give T cell receptor beta chains drawn from one sample of a study of blood T cell repertoires in COVID-19. Measured with immunoSEQ multiplex PCR; TCRdb has only the in-frame clones, and not every one. This sample has around 310,000 clones; 75% to 95% occur once, and the top ten carry roughly 6.8%. The material sequenced was peripheral blood. The receptors here all came from a woman aged 30 to 39 with COVID-19, enrolled during active disease. The CDR3 runs from the conserved cysteine through the conserved F or W. D genes are given only for firm matches. Rows may omit the clone size; those that give it use once, few, many or a size class.

D gene	V gene	J gene	clone size	CDR3 DNA	CDR3 protein
NA	TRBV18	TRBJ1-1	NA	TGTGCCAGCTCACCTGGATACAGGGCTACGAACACTGAAGCTTTCTTT	CASSPGYRATNTEAFF
NA	TRBV7-9	TRBJ1-3	once	TGTGCCAGCAGCCCCCCAGGGCCTGGAAACACCATATATTTT	CASSPPGPGNTIYF
TRBD1	TRBV28	TRBJ2-5	NA	TGTGCCAGCAGTTTGGGACAGGAGTACCAAGAGACCCAGTACTTC	CASSLGQEYQETQYF
TRBD1	TRBV4-1	TRBJ2-2	NA	TGCGCCAGCAGCCCTAAACCCGGGACAGGGAACACCGGGGAGCTGTTTTTT	CASSPKPGTGNTGELFF
TRBD1	TRBV19	TRBJ1-2	few	TGTGCCAGTAGTCTCGGACAGGGCTGGGGCTACACCTTC	CASSLGQGWGYTF
NA	TRBV4-1	TRBJ1-4	NA	TGCGCCAGCAGGAAGGTCGGGGGTGAAAATGAAAAACTGTTTTTT	CASRKVGGENEKLFF
TRBD1	TRBV28	TRBJ2-5	once	TGTGCCACCATAGCGACAGGGGAGGAAGAGACCCAGTACTTC	CATIATGEEETQYF
TRBD1	TRBV6-6	TRBJ1-1	NA	TGTGCCAGCAGTTACGTACAGGGGGTCTATTGGGAAGCTTTCTTT	CASSYVQGVYWEAFF
TRBD1	TRBV9	TRBJ1-2	NA	TGTGCCAGCAGCTTCCAGGGGGGTCCTTCTAACTATGGCTACACCTTC	CASSFQGGPSNYGYTF
NA	TRBV2	TRBJ1-6	NA	TGTGCCAGCAGCCTGACACGTTCACCCCTCCACTTT	CASSLTRSPLHF
NA	TRBV6-6	TRBJ1-2	NA	TGTGCCAGCAGCGATAGTTCCGGCAGGGGCTATGGCTACACCTTC	CASSDSSGRGYGYTF
TRBD2	TRBV19	TRBJ2-7	NA	TGTGCCAGTAGTATCGTGGGTCAGCGGGAGCTCCCCGAGCAGTACTTC	CASSIVGQRELPEQYF
TRBD1	TRBV19	TRBJ1-1	once	TGTGCCAGTAGTAAGGACAGGGGAACTGAAGCTTTCTTT	CASSKDRGTEAFF
NA	TRBV30	TRBJ2-3	NA	TGTGCCTGGAGTGTACCTGGAGGAAGCACAGATACGCAGTATTTT	CAWSVPGGSTDTQYF
TRBD1	TRBV2	TRBJ1-1	NA	TGTGCCAGCAGTTACTCTAGAAAGACAGGGGGCACTGAAGCTTTCTTT	CASSYSRKTGGTEAFF
TRBD1	TRBV4-1	TRBJ1-6	NA	TGCGCCAGCAGCGAATTTTCGGGGACAGACTATAATTCACCCCTCCACTTT	CASSEFSGTDYNSPLHF
TRBD1	TRBV27	TRBJ2-3	NA	TGTGCCAGCCAGAGCAGGGGGCGATTAGGAGATACGCAGTATTTT	CASQSRGRLGDTQYF
NA	TRBV6-4	TRBJ1-2	NA	TGTGCCAGCAGAAATGGGCCCTATGGCTACACCTTC	CASRNGPYGYTF
NA	TRBV28	TRBJ2-1	NA	TGTGCCAGCACCCATGCGGGACTCTACAATGAGCAGTTCTTC	CASTHAGLYNEQFF
TRBD1	TRBV30	TRBJ2-6	once	TGTGCCTGGAGCTTGGGACAGCCTTTCTCTGGGGCCAACGTCCTGACTTTC	CAWSLGQPFSGANVLTF
NA	TRBV5-6	TRBJ1-2	NA	TGTGCCAGCAGCTCACCGCTTGGGCCCTATGGCTACACCTTC	CASSSPLGPYGYTF
TRBD2	TRBV2	TRBJ2-2	NA	TGTGCCAGCAGGAGCAGCGGGAGCACCGGGGAGCTGTTTTTT	CASRSSGSTGELFF
TRBD1	TRBV10-2	TRBJ1-6	NA	TGCGCCAGCAGTAGGGGACAGGGGGTGAATTCACCCCTCCACTTT	CASSRGQGVNSPLHF
NA	TRBV6-1	TRBJ1-5	NA	TGTGCCAGCAGTGAAGCAGGCGGTAGCAATCAGCCCCAGCATTTT	CASSEAGGSNQPQHF
NA	TRBV4-1	TRBJ2-3	NA	TGCGCCAGCAGCCGACAGGGCACAGATACGCAGTATTTT	CASSRQGTDTQYF
NA	TRBV5-1	TRBJ2-7	NA	TGCGCCAGCAGCCCACAGACAGGCCGCGGGGGATCGGAGCAGTACTTC	CASSPQTGRGGSEQYF
NA	TRBV20-1	TRBJ1-1	NA	TGCAGTGCTAGTACGACTGGGAACACTGAAGCTTTCTTT	CSASTTGNTEAFF
NA	TRBV9	TRBJ2-1	NA	TGTGCCAGCTCGCACATGGGAGTGATTGAGCAGTTCTTC	CASSHMGVIEQFF